These 32 T cell receptor beta chains originate from one sample sequenced in a study of sequential checkpoint blockade in melanoma. Treatment: randomized to nivolumab then ipilimumab (arm A) or the reverse (arm B). The data were produced by immunoSEQ multiplex PCR, yet TCRdb's version contains in-frame clones alone and is incomplete. The sample has about 38,000 clones; around nine tenths are singletons. The material sequenced was CD8+ T cells sorted from blood (inferred from file names), taken from a patient given nivolumab and ipilimumab in sequence. The source of these receptors is a human donor with melanoma.

The chain links TRBV29-1 to TRBJ2-2, with D perhaps matching TRBD2 (7 bases). Trimming took 1 base from V and 6 from J, leaving 15 bases between them. Germline CDR1 is SQVTM and CDR2 is ANQGSEA. The CDR3 extends over 15 amino acids. The CDR3 DNA is TGCAGCGTTGAAGGCAGGGGAGGGTCCCCCGGGGAGCTGTTTTTT. Its translation: CSVEGRGGSPGELFF.

Only one count was recorded for this clone. In nucleotides, the CDR3 is TGTGCCAGCAGTACAATACTAGCGGGAAAGGAGACCCAGTACTTC. Encoded protein: CASSTILAGKETQYF. The chain is built from TRBV27 and TRBJ2-5; TRBD2 aligns across 10 bases. Germline assignment: CDR1 MNHEY and CDR2 SMNVEV (reference sequence). CDR3 length equals 15 residues. The V and J ends lost 5 bases and 5 bases, in that order; junction bases with no gene match: 8.

This clone was seen just once. The junction differs from germline at one of its ends, possibly a read error. The chain employs TRBV13 and TRBJ2-1; the match to TRBD2 covers 8 bases. The CDR3 contains 16 residues. The germline V gene has CDR1 PRHDT and CDR2 FYEKMQ (reference sequence). CDR3 nucleotides: TGTGCCAGCAGCCTAGGGAGCGGGAGCGGGTACAATGAGCAGTTCTTC. Protein product: CASSLGSGSGYNEQFF.

This sequence joins TRBV9 and TRBJ1-2; 9 bases match TRBD1. Germline V lookup: CDR1 SGDLS, CDR2 YYNGEE. The CDR3 has 15 residues. Trimming at V came to 4 bases and at J to 4 bases, leaving 8 bases not matched to a gene. The DNA for the CDR3 is TGTGCCAGCAGCCCCCATAAGACAGGGGGCTATGGCTACACCTTC. Encoded protein: CASSPHKTGGYGYTF.

This chain joins TRBV6-5 and TRBJ2-5, with D perhaps TRBD2 (5 bases). Trimming took off 2 bases at V and 1 base at J, with 5 bases between the two ends. The germline CDR1 and CDR2 sequences are MNHEY and SVGAGI. This CDR3 is built from 13 residues. The CDR3 DNA follows: TGTGCCAGCAGTTACGGGAGCCAAGAGACCCAGTACTTC. This translates into CASSYGSQETQYF.

This chain joins TRBV15 and TRBJ2-1, with 12 bases that match TRBD1. Germline CDR1 is LNHNV and CDR2 is YYDKDF (reference sequence). After removal of 4 bases from V and 7 bases from J, the junction contained 5 bases not matched to a gene. The CDR3 runs 15 residues. In DNA form, the CDR3 reads TGTGCCACCAGCACCGGGACAGGGGGCATGAATGAGCAGTTCTTC. It specifies CATSTGTGGMNEQFF.

The V and J genes are TRBV19 and TRBJ1-6; D is perhaps TRBD1 (6 bases). This CDR3 region has 15 residues. From germline, CDR1 is LNHDA and CDR2 SQIVND (reference sequence). V was cut by 5 bases and J by 7 bases, with 15 bases left in between. CDR3 loop: CASSPNGQWNSPLHF. The DNA of the CDR3 is TGTGCCAGTAGTCCGAACGGACAGTGGAATTCACCCCTCCACTTT.

The chain carries TRBV6-6 and TRBJ2-3; D gene ambiguous. The V gene lost 7 bases and the J gene lost 6 bases, with 11 bases spanning the gap. Germline CDR1 MNHNY, CDR2 SVGAGI (reference sequence). The length of the CDR3 is 12 residues. Here the CDR3 DNA reads TGTGCCAGCAACGACGGGTCCGATACGCAGTATTTT. It yields the protein CASNDGSDTQYF.

The chain recombines TRBV6-5 with TRBJ2-2; no reliable D call. Germline V gene lookup returns CDR1 MNHEY and CDR2 SVGAGI. V lost 5 bases and J 1 base, leaving 8 bases between the germline ends. This CDR3 is 14 amino acids long. In nucleotides, the CDR3 is TGTGCCAGCAGTCCCTCACTGAACACCGGGGAGCTGTTTTTT. Encoded protein: CASSPSLNTGELFF.

The genes are TRBV5-8 and TRBJ2-7, with 11 nucleotides matching TRBD1. Trimming removed 2 bases from V and 4 bases from J; junction bases left unmatched: 5. CDR3 length: 15 amino acids. Per germline, CDR1 SGHTS and CDR2 YDEGEE. The CDR3 sequence: CASSFPGQGAYEQYF. The CDR3 DNA reads TGTGCCAGCAGCTTCCCCGGACAGGGGGCTTACGAGCAGTACTTC.

The J gene is TRBJ2-1, the V gene TRBV6-5, with D perhaps TRBD2 (6 bases). Germline CDR1 reads MNHEY; CDR2 reads SVGAGI. Trimming took 0 bases from V and 2 from J, leaving 8 bases between them. The CDR3 sequence is 15 residues long. The CDR3 DNA follows: TGTGCCAGCAGTTACTCGTCGGGAGCCTACAATGAGCAGTTCTTC. Encoded protein: CASSYSSGAYNEQFF.

V and J are TRBV5-4 and TRBJ2-7, with D maybe TRBD1 (5 bases). This CDR3 contains 12 residues. V was cut by 7 bases and J by 0 bases, with 8 bases left in between. The V gene's germline CDR1 is SGHNT and CDR2 YYREEE (reference sequence). The CDR3 region is CASGQNSYEQYF. The DNA of the CDR3 is TGTGCCAGCGGACAAAACTCCTACGAGCAGTACTTC.

This chain joins TRBV29-1 and TRBJ1-1; D not certain. This CDR3 has 11 amino acids. Germline V gives CDR1 SQVTM, CDR2 ANQGSEA. Between the trimmed V and J ends, which lost 4 bases and 2 bases, there was a span of 5 bases. The CDR3 bases are TGCAGCGTTGTGGCCAACACTGAAGCTTTCTTT. Translation: CSVVANTEAFF. The variable domain in full, with the rest retrieved from reference TRBV29-1 and TRBJ1-1, is SAVISQKPSRDICQRGTSLTIQCQVDSQVTMMFWYRQQPGQSLTLIATANQGSEATYESGFVIDKFPISRPNLTFSTLTVSNMSPEDSSIYLCSVVANTEAFFGQGTRLTVV.

This chain joins TRBV19 and TRBJ2-1; D is uncertain. Deletions cut 1 base from V and 0 bases from J, with 4 bases between. This CDR3 region has 14 residues. CDR1 and CDR2 from the germline V gene are LNHDA and SQIVND (reference sequence). This CDR3 is CASSIGSSYNEQFF. The CDR3 nucleotides read TGTGCCAGTAGTATAGGGAGCTCCTACAATGAGCAGTTCTTC.

This clone has a single count. This sequence joins TRBV19 and TRBJ2-5; 9 nucleotides line up with TRBD1. The CDR3 runs to 18 residues. Germline V gives CDR1 LNHDA, CDR2 SQIVND (reference sequence). Trimming cost V 4 bases and J 4 bases; bases outside gene matches: 16. Here the CDR3 reads CASSTRDRATPTLETQYF. The CDR3 DNA is TGTGCCAGTAGTACCCGGGACAGGGCGACCCCCACGTTAGAGACCCAGTACTTC. The variable domain in full, completed from reference TRBV19 and TRBJ2-5, reads DGGITQSPKYLFRKEGQNVTLSCEQNLNHDAMYWYRQDPGQGLRLIYYSQIVNDFQKGDIAEGYSVSREKKESFPLTVTSAQKNPTAFYLCASSTRDRATPTLETQYFGPGTRLLVL.

This clone was found once. The chain couples TRBV27 to TRBJ2-7; D might be TRBD2 (6 bases). V was clipped by 10 bases and J by 7 bases, with 20 bases between them. Germline values: CDR1 MNHEY, CDR2 SMNVEV (reference sequence). CDR3 length equals 13 residues. The CDR3 coding sequence is TGTGCCACCTGGGAGGCCAAACGAAAAGAGCAGTACTTC. It encodes CATWEAKRKEQYF.

This chain joins TRBV30 and TRBJ2-1; tentative D call: TRBD2 (5 bases). In germline, CDR1 is GTSNPN, CDR2 SVGIG (reference sequence). Trimming shortened V by 3 bases and J by 5 bases, and 20 bases separated the two germline ends. The CDR3 contains 16 residues. The CDR3 sequence: CAWSDNDQRLHNEQFF. For the CDR3, the DNA is TGTGCCTGGAGCGACAACGACCAGCGGTTACACAATGAGCAGTTCTTC.

The chain joins TRBV27 to TRBJ2-6; D is possibly TRBD1 (6 bases). V gave up 2 bases and J gave up 2 bases, with 19 bases separating them. This CDR3 comprises 19 residues. Germline CDR1 MNHEY, CDR2 SMNVEV (reference sequence). The CDR3 spells CASSLRARGDYTGANVLTF. As DNA, the CDR3 is TGTGCCAGCAGTTTAAGGGCCAGGGGAGATTATACTGGGGCCAACGTCCTGACTTTC.

The rearrangement links TRBV19 to TRBJ2-6; D is unresolved. The CDR3 covers 17 residues. Trimming took 2 bases from V and 0 from J, leaving 11 bases between them. Germline CDR1 and CDR2: LNHDA and SQIVND (reference sequence). CDR3 residues: CASSIPRRGSGANVLTF. The DNA of the CDR3 is TGTGCCAGTAGTATACCCCGAAGAGGCTCTGGGGCCAACGTCCTGACTTTC.

The count of this clone is one. This chain links TRBV19 with TRBJ2-3, with 13 positions matching TRBD2. V lost 1 base, J lost 6 bases, and 4 bases stayed unmatched. This CDR3 is built from 16 residues. The V gene's germline CDR1 is LNHDA and CDR2 SQIVND (reference sequence). The DNA for the CDR3 is TGTGCCAGTAGTATAGGGACTAGCGGGAGTGGGGATACGCAGTATTTT. Amino acids: CASSIGTSGSGDTQYF.

The chain joins TRBV14 to TRBJ2-3; 7 nucleotides agree with TRBD2. This CDR3 spans 16 amino acids. Losses at the gene ends were 6 bases for V and 5 bases for J; bases not matched to a gene: 14. Looked up from germline, CDR1 is SGHDN and CDR2 is FVKESK. The CDR3 region has the DNA TGTGCCAGCAGTTCGTTAAGAGGGAGGGCCCAAGATACGCAGTATTTT. Translation: CASSSLRGRAQDTQYF.

The rearrangement joins TRBV28 to TRBJ2-7, with 8 bases that match TRBD1. The germline V gene encodes CDR1 MDHEN and CDR2 SYDVKM. This CDR3 comprises 15 residues. Trimming at V came to 5 bases and at J to 3 bases, leaving 9 bases not matched to a gene. The CDR3 loop reads CASSQRTGIIYEQYF. CDR3 nucleotide sequence: TGTGCCAGCAGTCAAAGGACAGGGATTATCTACGAGCAGTACTTC.

CDR3 nucleotides: TGTGCCAGCAGTGAGCCGGGGGGGGCGAAGTCTGAAGCTTTCTTT. It is translated as CASSEPGGAKSEAFF. The chain links TRBV6-1 to TRBJ1-1; possibly TRBD1 for D (6 bases). The CDR3 runs 15 residues. Germline V gene lookup returns CDR1 MNHNS and CDR2 SASEGT. Trimming shortened V by 3 bases and J by 6 bases, and 17 bases separated the two germline ends.

This CDR3 reads CASSVAPGGNQPQHF. The CDR3 region has the DNA TGTGCCAGCAGCGTTGCCCCGGGAGGCAATCAGCCCCAGCATTTT. The V gene is TRBV9, the J gene TRBJ1-5; D is unresolved. This CDR3 is 15 amino acids long. The ends were cut back, 2 bases at V and 2 bases at J, with 11 bases in the middle. CDR1 is SGDLS, CDR2 YYNGEE, per germline.

In this sample, this clone turned up once. V and J are TRBV7-9 and TRBJ1-1; 8 positions match TRBD1. The V segment lost 0 bases and the J segment 1 base; nucleotides outside the gene matches: 7. Germline V gene data show CDR1 as SEHNR and CDR2 as FQNEAQ (reference sequence). This CDR3 is built from 17 residues. The DNA of the CDR3 is TGTGCCAGCAGCTTAGCTTCGGACAGGGAATGGAACACTGAAGCTTTCTTT. This translates into CASSLASDREWNTEAFF.

The J gene is TRBJ2-3, the V gene TRBV27, with unresolved D. Per the germline V gene, CDR1 is MNHEY and CDR2 is SMNVEV (reference sequence). Trimming stripped 0 bases from V and 6 bases from J, with 16 bases between. CDR3 size: 16 residues. DNA of the CDR3: TGTGCCAGCAGTTTATCCCCCCTTTCTGGGCCCGATACGCAGTATTTT. Residues: CASSLSPLSGPDTQYF.

The CDR3: CASSRGLAGDTQYF. The CDR3 DNA sequence: TGTGCCAGCAGCCGGGGACTAGCTGGCGATACGCAGTATTTT. The rearrangement uses TRBV16 and TRBJ2-3, with 9 positions matching TRBD2. Trimming took 4 bases from V and 6 from J; bases not matched to a gene: 5. Germline assignment: CDR1 KGHSY and CDR2 FQNENV. The CDR3 totals 14 residues.

The rearrangement uses TRBV30 and TRBJ2-5, with 11 bases that match TRBD2. The tail of the sequence fits TRBJ2-7 better, so the J call may be wrong. CDR1 GTSNPN and CDR2 SVGIG come from the germline V gene (reference sequence). The length of the CDR3 is 14 residues. CDR3 protein: CAWGPSGRLNEQYF. Written as DNA, the CDR3 is TGTGCCTGGGGGCCTAGCGGGAGGCTTAACGAGCAGTACTTC.

This sequence joins TRBV16 and TRBJ1-1; no reliable D call. CDR3 length equals 14 residues. Germline CDR1 and CDR2: KGHSY and FQNENV. Between the trimmed V and J ends, which lost 1 base and 4 bases, there was a span of 10 bases. CDR3 protein: CASSQYPCGTEAFF. DNA for the CDR3: TGTGCCAGCAGCCAATACCCTTGCGGCACTGAAGCTTTCTTT.

The table lists this clone with a few counts. The genes are TRBV13 and TRBJ2-7, with TRBD1 identical over 8 bases. The CDR3 loop spans 14 amino acids. The junction had 4 bases not matched to a gene; V was cut back by 4 bases and J by 2 bases. Germline V gives CDR1 PRHDT, CDR2 FYEKMQ (reference sequence). CDR3 in DNA: TGTGCCAGCAGCTCAATGGGACAGGCCTACGAGCAGTACTTC. Its translation: CASSSMGQAYEQYF.

V and J are TRBV27 and TRBJ1-2; tentatively, D is TRBD1 (5 bases). From germline, CDR1 is MNHEY and CDR2 SMNVEV (reference sequence). V lost 7 bases and J 4 bases, leaving 16 bases between the germline ends. The CDR3 consists of 14 residues. The CDR3 region is CASKPFREGYGYTF. The CDR3 coding sequence is TGTGCCAGCAAACCCTTCAGGGAGGGCTATGGCTACACCTTC.

The CDR3 nucleotides are TGTGCCAGCAGCTCTCCGGGACTAGCGGGAGGAGAGGGAGAGACCCAGTACTTC. Its translation: CASSSPGLAGGEGETQYF. The chain has TRBV6-4 and TRBJ2-5, with TRBD2 matching over 15 bases. Germline-derived CDR1 and CDR2 are MRHNA and SNTAGT. Unmatched junction bases numbered 12, after V lost 6 bases and J lost 4 bases. The CDR3 length is 18 residues.